Below, 12 T cell receptor beta chains from the same sample are listed, as sequenced in a study of cytomegalovirus exposure and HLA in healthy donors. The PCR made use of 60 Vbeta and 13 Jbeta primers. TCRdb's copy holds only in-frame clones and misses some; the assay was immunoSEQ multiplex PCR. The data show around 120,000 clones, over 60% seen once. Material: PBMCs. The origin of the receptors is a man aged 25-45 years in good health and CMV-seropositive.

The chain joins TRBV28 to TRBJ1-5; 11 bases line up with TRBD1. The CDR3 runs to 15 residues. Per the germline V gene, CDR1 is MDHEN and CDR2 is SYDVKM. The V and J ends lost 6 bases and 6 bases, in that order; junction bases with no gene match: 7. The CDR3 nucleotides read TGTGCCAGCAGATGGACAGGGGGCGCGAGTCAGCCCCAGCATTTT. It yields the protein CASRWTGGASQPQHF.

In this sample, this clone turned up a few times. This chain connects TRBV4-3 to TRBJ1-1; 8 bases line up with TRBD1. CDR1 is LGHNA and CDR2 is YSLEER in the germline V gene. The CDR3 covers 14 residues. The V segment lost 1 base and the J segment 10 bases; nucleotides outside the gene matches: 8. Written as DNA, the CDR3 is TGCGCCAGCAGCCAAGGAGAGCAGGGGGCGATAGCTTTCTTT. It specifies CASSQGEQGAIAFF.

The chain links TRBV10-3 to TRBJ1-2, with no clear D. V lost 0 bases to trimming and J lost 7 bases, with 18 bases between them. This CDR3 has 16 residues. Germline V gene lookup returns CDR1 ENHRY and CDR2 SYGVKD. CDR3 residues: CAISESASRAFGGYTF. DNA for the CDR3: TGTGCCATCAGTGAGTCGGCTTCGAGGGCTTTCGGTGGCTACACCTTC.

The chain couples TRBV11-3 to TRBJ2-3; the D gene is possibly TRBD1 (6 bases). V shed 5 bases and J shed 4 bases, with 16 bases lying between them. Looked up from germline, CDR1 is SGHNT and CDR2 is YENEEA. The CDR3 has 15 amino acids. The CDR3 DNA reads as TGTGCCAGCAGCGTTATGTCAGGGGCGGCAGATACGCAGTATTTT. It specifies CASSVMSGAADTQYF.

This chain uses TRBV5-1 with TRBJ1-2, with a possible D match to TRBD1 (5 bases). The length of the CDR3 is 15 residues. The germline V gene encodes CDR1 SGHRS and CDR2 YFSETQ. V was clipped by 4 bases and J by 8 bases, with 21 bases between them. CDR3 in amino acids: CASSNRAGTGIGYTF. CDR3 bases: TGCGCCAGCAGCAACCGAGCCGGGACTGGCATCGGCTACACCTTC.

This chain links TRBV7-6 with TRBJ2-7; TRBD2 aligns across 14 bases. V was pared by 5 bases and J by 0 bases, with 9 bases of the junction left unmatched. CDR1 is SGHVS, CDR2 FNYEAQ, per germline. This CDR3 has 18 residues. CDR3 bases: TGTGCCAGCAGCCTCGGGACTAGCGGGGGCCCGAGCTCCTACGAGCAGTACTTC. Protein sequence: CASSLGTSGGPSSYEQYF.

The chain combines TRBV11-3 with TRBJ2-4, with D perhaps TRBD1 (6 bases). Trimming shortened V by 2 bases and J by 1 base, and 9 bases separated the two germline ends. The germline CDR1 and CDR2 sequences are SGHNT and YENEEA. This CDR3 spans 15 amino acids. The chain's CDR3 is CASSLPQGAKNIQYF. The CDR3 DNA reads as TGTGCCAGCAGCTTACCGCAGGGGGCCAAAAACATTCAGTACTTC.

About this clone itself: A read error may produce the germline difference seen at one junction end. The gene calls are TRBV5-1 and TRBJ2-1; 9 bases align to TRBD1. The CDR3 consists of 16 residues. Germline V lookup: CDR1 SGHRS, CDR2 YFSETQ. The CDR3 spells CASSLGQGIGYNEQFF. DNA of the CDR3: TGCGCCAGCAGTTTGGGACAGGGAATCGGGTACAATGAGCAGTTCTTC.

The J gene is TRBJ1-1, the V gene TRBV27; a possible D gene is TRBD1 (6 bases). The germline V gene encodes CDR1 MNHEY and CDR2 SMNVEV (reference sequence). Trimming took 5 bases from V and 10 from J, leaving 14 bases between them. The CDR3 totals 12 residues. The DNA of the CDR3 is TGTGCCAGCAGTCTGCGGGGGGGCGTAGCTTTCTTT. Its protein is CASSLRGGVAFF.

The gene calls are TRBV30 and TRBJ1-2; D is ambiguous. From germline, CDR1 is GTSNPN and CDR2 SVGIG (reference sequence). V was shortened by 0 bases and J by 2 bases, with 13 bases between the two germline ends. The CDR3 contains 15 residues. In DNA form, the CDR3 reads TGTGCCTGGAGTGTACAAACTGGAGGGAACTATGGCTACACCTTC. Amino acids: CAWSVQTGGNYGYTF. The whole variable domain, filled in from reference TRBV30 and TRBJ1-2, reads SQTIHQWPATLVQPVGSPLSLECTVEGTSNPNLYWYRQAAGRGLQLLFYSVGIGQISSEVPQNLSASRPQDRQFILSSKKLLLSDSGFYLCAWSVQTGGNYGYTFGSGTRLTVV.

The chain is built from TRBV14 and TRBJ2-5; TRBD1 might be the D (5 bases). The J call could be wrong; TRBJ2-7 is a better fit for the DNA end. There are 15 residues in the CDR3. Germline V CDR1 and CDR2: SGHDN, FVKESK. CDR3 DNA sequence: TGTGCCAGCAGCCTACTACCAGGGCTGACCTACGAGCAGTACTTC. This codes for CASSLLPGLTYEQYF.

This clone was seen only once. This chain connects TRBV7-9 to TRBJ2-1, with a tentative D call TRBD2 (5 bases). The germline V gene has CDR1 SEHNR and CDR2 FQNEAQ (reference sequence). V lost 7 bases and J lost 10, with 14 bases in between. The CDR3 extends over 12 amino acids. The CDR3 DNA follows: TGTGCCAGCACGGACGGAGGTCCCGAGCAGTTCTTC. Translating gives CASTDGGPEQFF.